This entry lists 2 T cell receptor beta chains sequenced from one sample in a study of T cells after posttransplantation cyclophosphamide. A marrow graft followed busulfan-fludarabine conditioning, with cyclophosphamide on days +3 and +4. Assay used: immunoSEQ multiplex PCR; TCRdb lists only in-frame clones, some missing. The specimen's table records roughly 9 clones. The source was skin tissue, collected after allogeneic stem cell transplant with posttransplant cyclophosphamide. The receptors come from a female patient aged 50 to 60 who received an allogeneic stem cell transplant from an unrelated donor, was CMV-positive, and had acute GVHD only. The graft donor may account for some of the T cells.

This CDR3 reads CASSTKRLQSRANVLTF. The CDR3 coding sequence is TGTGCCAGCAGCACGAAACGCTTACAAAGTCGGGCCAACGTCCTGACTTTC. V and J are TRBV7-3 and TRBJ2-6; D unclear. The CDR3 spans 17 residues. V lost 5 bases to trimming and J lost 5 bases, with 19 bases between them. Germline lookup yields CDR1 SGHTA and CDR2 FQGTGA. The variable domain in full, completed from reference TRBV7-3 and TRBJ2-6, reads GAGVSQTPSNKVTEKGKYVELRCDPISGHTALYWYRQSLGQGPEFLIYFQGTGAADDSGLPNDRFFAVRPEGSVSTLKIQRTERGDSAVYLCASSTKRLQSRANVLTFGAGSRLTVL.

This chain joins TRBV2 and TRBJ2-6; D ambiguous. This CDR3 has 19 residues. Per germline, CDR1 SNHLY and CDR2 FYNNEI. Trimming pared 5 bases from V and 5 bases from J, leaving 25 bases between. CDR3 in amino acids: CASSMECYRYKSRANVLTF. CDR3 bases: TGTGCCAGCAGTATGGAGTGTTACCGATACAAAAGTCGGGCCAACGTCCTGACTTTC.